This entry concerns a single TCR beta chain. Its cognate antigen is unknown. The germline V gene has CDR1 SGHAT and CDR2 FQNNGV. V was pared by 5 bases and J by 4 bases, with 14 bases of the junction left unmatched. This CDR3 region has 17 residues. This record belongs to a study of OX40 agonist ivuxolimab in advanced cancers. Some clones are missing from TCRdb's copy, which holds only in-frame ones; the method was immunoSEQ multiplex PCR. The table lists over 50,000 clones, about 89% of them singletons, with over 15% in the top ten. Study-level results: At doses 0.1 to 3.0 mg/kg, CD4+ and CD8+ clones expanded.

The origin of this receptor is an adult with an advanced solid tumor such as melanoma, head and neck, liver or kidney cancer. This material consisted of CD4+ or CD8+ T cells sorted from blood, taken in a trial of the OX40 agonist ivuxolimab. The chain employs TRBV11-2 and TRBJ2-1; 7 bases agree with TRBD2. The CDR3 sequence is CASSPGELSGTYNEQFF. CDR3 DNA: TGTGCCAGCAGCCCCGGGGAGTTGAGCGGGACTTACAATGAGCAGTTCTTC.